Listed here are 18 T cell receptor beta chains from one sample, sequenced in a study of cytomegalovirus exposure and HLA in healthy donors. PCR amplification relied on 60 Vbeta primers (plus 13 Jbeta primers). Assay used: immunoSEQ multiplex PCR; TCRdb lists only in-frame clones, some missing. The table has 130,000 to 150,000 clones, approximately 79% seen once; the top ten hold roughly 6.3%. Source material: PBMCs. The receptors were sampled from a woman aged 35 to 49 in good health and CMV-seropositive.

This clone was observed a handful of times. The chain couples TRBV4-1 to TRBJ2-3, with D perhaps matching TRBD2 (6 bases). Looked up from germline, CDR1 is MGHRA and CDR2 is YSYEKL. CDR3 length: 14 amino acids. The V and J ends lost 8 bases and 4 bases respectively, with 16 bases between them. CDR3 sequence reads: CASEEGRGADTQYF. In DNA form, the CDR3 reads TGCGCCAGCGAAGAGGGGCGGGGAGCAGATACGCAGTATTTT.

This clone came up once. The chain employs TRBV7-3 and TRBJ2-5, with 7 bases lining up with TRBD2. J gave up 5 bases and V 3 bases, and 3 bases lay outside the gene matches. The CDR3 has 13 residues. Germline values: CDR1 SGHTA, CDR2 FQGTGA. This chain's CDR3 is CASSLWGGETQYF. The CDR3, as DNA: TGTGCCAGCAGCTTGTGGGGGGGTGAGACCCAGTACTTC.

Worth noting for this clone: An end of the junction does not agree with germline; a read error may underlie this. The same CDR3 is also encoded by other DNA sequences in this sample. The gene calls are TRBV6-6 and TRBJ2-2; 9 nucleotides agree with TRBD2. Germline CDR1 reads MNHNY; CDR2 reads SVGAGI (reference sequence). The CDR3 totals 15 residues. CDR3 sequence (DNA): TGTGCCAGCAGTTACCTAGCGGGGCAGGGCGGGGAGCTGTTCTTT. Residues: CASSYLAGQGGELFF.

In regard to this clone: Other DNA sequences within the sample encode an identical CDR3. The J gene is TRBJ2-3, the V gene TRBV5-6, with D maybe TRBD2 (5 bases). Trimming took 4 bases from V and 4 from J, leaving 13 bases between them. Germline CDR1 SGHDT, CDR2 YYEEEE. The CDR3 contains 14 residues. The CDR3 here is CASSLGVSPDTQYF. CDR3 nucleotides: TGTGCCAGCAGCCTCGGGGTTTCGCCAGATACGCAGTATTTT.

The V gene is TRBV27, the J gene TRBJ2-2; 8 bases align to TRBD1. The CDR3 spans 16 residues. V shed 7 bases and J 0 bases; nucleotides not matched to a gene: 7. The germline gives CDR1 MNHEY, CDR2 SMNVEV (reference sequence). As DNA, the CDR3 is TGTGCCAGCACCCTAGGACAGGGCACGAACACCGGGGAGCTGTTTTTT. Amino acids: CASTLGQGTNTGELFF.

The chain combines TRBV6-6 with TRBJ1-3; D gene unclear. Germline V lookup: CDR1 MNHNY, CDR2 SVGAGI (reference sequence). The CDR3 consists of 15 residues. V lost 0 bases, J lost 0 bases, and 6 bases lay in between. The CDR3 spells CASSYSGVSGNTIYF. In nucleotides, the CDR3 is TGTGCCAGCAGTTACTCCGGGGTCTCTGGAAACACCATATATTTT.

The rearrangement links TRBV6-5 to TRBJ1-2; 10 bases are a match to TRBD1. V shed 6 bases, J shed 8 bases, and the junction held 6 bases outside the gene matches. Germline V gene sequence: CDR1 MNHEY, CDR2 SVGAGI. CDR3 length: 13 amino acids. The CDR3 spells CASRTRDRGGYTF. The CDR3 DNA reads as TGTGCCAGCAGGACCCGGGACAGGGGAGGCTACACCTTC.

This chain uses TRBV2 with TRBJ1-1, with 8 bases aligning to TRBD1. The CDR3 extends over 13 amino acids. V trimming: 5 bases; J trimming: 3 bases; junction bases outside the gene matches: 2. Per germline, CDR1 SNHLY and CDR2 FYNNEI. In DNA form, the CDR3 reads TGTGCCAGCAGTTTGGACAGGGACACTGAAGCTTTCTTT. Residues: CASSLDRDTEAFF.

CDR3: CASSPRRGQETQYF. In nucleotides, the CDR3 is TGTGCCAGCTCACCGCGCAGGGGCCAAGAGACCCAGTACTTC. The V and J genes are TRBV18 and TRBJ2-5; TRBD1 might be the D (6 bases). Germline V gives CDR1 KGHSH, CDR2 LQKENI. Trimming removed 3 bases at V and 1 base at J, with 9 bases between. The CDR3 length is 14 residues. The full variable domain, in which reference TRBV18 and TRBJ2-5 provide the parts outside the CDR3, is NAGVMQNPRHLVRRRGQEARLRCSPMKGHSHVYWYRQLPEEGLKFMVYLQKENIIDESGMPKERFSAEFPKEGPSILRIQQVVRGDSAAYFCASSPRRGQETQYFGPGTRLLVL.

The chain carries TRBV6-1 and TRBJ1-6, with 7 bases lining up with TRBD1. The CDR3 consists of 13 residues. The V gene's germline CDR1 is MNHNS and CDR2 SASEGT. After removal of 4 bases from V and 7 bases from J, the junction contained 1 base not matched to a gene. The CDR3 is CASSAQGNSPLHF. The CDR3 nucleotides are TGTGCCAGCAGTGCACAGGGGAATTCACCCCTCCACTTT.

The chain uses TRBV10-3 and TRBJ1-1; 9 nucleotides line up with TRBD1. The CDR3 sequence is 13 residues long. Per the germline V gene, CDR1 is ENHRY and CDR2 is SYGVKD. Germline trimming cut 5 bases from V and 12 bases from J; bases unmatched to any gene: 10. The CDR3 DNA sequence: TGTGCCATCAGTCCGGGACAGGGTTGGGGGTCTTTCTTT. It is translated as CAISPGQGWGSFF.

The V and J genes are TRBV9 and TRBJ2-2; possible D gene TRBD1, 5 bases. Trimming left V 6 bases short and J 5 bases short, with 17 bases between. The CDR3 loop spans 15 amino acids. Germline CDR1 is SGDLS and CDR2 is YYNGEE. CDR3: CASTQLTGETGELFF. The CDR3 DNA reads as TGTGCCAGCACCCAATTAACAGGAGAAACCGGGGAGCTGTTTTTT.

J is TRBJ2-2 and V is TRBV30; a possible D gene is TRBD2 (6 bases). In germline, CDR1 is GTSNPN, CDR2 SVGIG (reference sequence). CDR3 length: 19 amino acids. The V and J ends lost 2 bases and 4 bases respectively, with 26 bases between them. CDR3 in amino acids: CAWSYFGANLALVTGELFF. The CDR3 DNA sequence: TGTGCCTGGAGTTACTTCGGGGCTAATCTAGCGTTAGTCACCGGGGAGCTGTTTTTT.

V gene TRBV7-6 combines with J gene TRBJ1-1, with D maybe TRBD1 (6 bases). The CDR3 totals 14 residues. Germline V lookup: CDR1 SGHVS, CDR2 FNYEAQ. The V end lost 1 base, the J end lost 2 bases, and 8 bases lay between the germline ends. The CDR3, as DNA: TGTGCCAGCAGCTTAGGGGGGCGTAACACTGAAGCTTTCTTT. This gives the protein CASSLGGRNTEAFF. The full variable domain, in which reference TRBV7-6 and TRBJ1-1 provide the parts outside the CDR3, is GAGVSQSPRYKVTKRGQDVALRCDPISGHVSLYWYRQALGQGPEFLTYFNYEAQQDKSGLPNDRFSAERPEGSISTLTIQRTEQRDSAMYRCASSLGGRNTEAFFGQGTRLTVV.

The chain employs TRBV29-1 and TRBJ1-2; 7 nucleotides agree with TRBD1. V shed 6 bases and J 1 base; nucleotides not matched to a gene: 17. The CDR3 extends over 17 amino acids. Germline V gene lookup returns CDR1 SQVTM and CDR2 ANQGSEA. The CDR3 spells CSVEQWGTEHNNYGYTF. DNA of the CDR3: TGCAGCGTCGAGCAGTGGGGGACAGAGCATAATAACTATGGCTACACCTTC.

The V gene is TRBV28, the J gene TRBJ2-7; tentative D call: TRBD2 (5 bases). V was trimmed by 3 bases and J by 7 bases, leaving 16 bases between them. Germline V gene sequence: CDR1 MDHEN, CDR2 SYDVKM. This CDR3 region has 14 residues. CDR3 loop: CASSLSGPLWEQYF. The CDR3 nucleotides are TGTGCCAGCAGTTTGAGCGGTCCTCTGTGGGAGCAGTACTTC.

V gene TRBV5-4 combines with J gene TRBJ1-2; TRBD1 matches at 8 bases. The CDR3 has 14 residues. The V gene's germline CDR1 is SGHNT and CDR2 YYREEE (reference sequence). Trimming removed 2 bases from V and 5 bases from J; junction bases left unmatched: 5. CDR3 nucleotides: TGTGCCAGCAGCTTTGACAGGGGAGGGTATGGCTACACCTTC. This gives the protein CASSFDRGGYGYTF.

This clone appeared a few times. In DNA form, the CDR3 reads TGTGCCAGCAGGGCGGGGACAGGGTTAACCTACAATGAGCAGTTCTTC. Its translation: CASRAGTGLTYNEQFF. The chain employs TRBV6-6 and TRBJ2-1; 9 bases agree with TRBD1. The CDR3 totals 16 residues. Unmatched junction bases numbered 8, after V lost 6 bases and J lost 2 bases. Per germline, CDR1 MNHNY and CDR2 SVGAGI (reference sequence).